Reported below is one T cell receptor (beta chain). Amplification yielded TCR beta CDR3 regions, with RNA transcripts as the source. A set of HTBI primers served as the primers for a first-round RT-PCR of the TCR CDR3. TCRdb itself ran the multiplex PCR reads through MiXCR, one entry per CDR3 protein. The sample has about 270,000 distinct CDR3 sequences, about 20% seen once. This sample stems from a study of T cells in Graves' hyperthyroidism and ophthalmopathy. The overall study: At initial diagnosis, before any treatment had begun, peripheral blood was obtained.

Between the trimmed V and J ends, which lost 1 base and 7 bases, there was a span of 8 bases. The CDR3 loop spans 13 amino acids. CDR1 is MNHEY, CDR2 SVGAGI, per germline. Diagnoses were established using clinical symptoms, serum thyroxine and TRAb, thyroid ultrasound and orbital computed tomography. Source material for PBMCs was 10 ml fresh peripheral blood. The V and J genes are TRBV6-5 and TRBJ1-5; D gene unclear. Sequences were obtained from blood. This TCR was recovered from a young man with Graves' ophthalmopathy. The CDR3 DNA reads TGTGCCAGCAGTTACTTAAAGGGCCAGCCCCAGCATTTT. Its protein product is CASSYLKGQPQHF.